This passage covers 28 T cell receptor beta chains from one sample sequenced in a study of cytomegalovirus exposure and HLA in healthy donors. Amplification used 60 Vbeta primers and 13 Jbeta primers. The assay was immunoSEQ multiplex PCR, and TCRdb's table has in-frame clones only and misses some. In total, the table holds 80,000 or so clones. Sequenced input: PBMCs. Receptors were obtained from a middle-aged man in good health and CMV-seropositive.

V is TRBV2 and J is TRBJ1-5, with 9 bases identical to TRBD1. This CDR3 is built from 15 residues. J lost 3 bases, V lost 3 bases, and 3 bases had no gene match. The germline V gene encodes CDR1 SNHLY and CDR2 FYNNEI. The CDR3 protein is CASSEGQGNNQPQHF. For the CDR3, the DNA is TGTGCCAGCAGTGAGGGACAGGGAAACAATCAGCCCCAGCATTTT.

The V gene is TRBV2, the J gene TRBJ1-2; D not certain. Trimming shortened V by 5 bases and J by 0 bases, and 10 bases separated the two germline ends. Germline V CDR1 and CDR2: SNHLY, FYNNEI. The CDR3 is 14 residues long. The CDR3 sequence is CASSRDGANYGYTF. CDR3 DNA: TGTGCCAGCAGTCGCGACGGAGCTAACTATGGCTACACCTTC.

The genes are TRBV29-1 and TRBJ2-3; TRBD2 matches at 12 bases. The CDR3 length is 14 residues. Trimming at V came to 7 bases and at J to 1 base, leaving 3 bases not matched to a gene. Germline V CDR1 and CDR2: SQVTM, ANQGSEA. The CDR3 loop reads CSGGLAGRTDTQYF. Written as DNA, the CDR3 is TGCAGCGGGGGACTAGCGGGCCGCACAGATACGCAGTATTTT.

The chain couples TRBV29-1 to TRBJ1-1; no clear D gene. The germline V and J ends were trimmed by 5 bases and 2 bases, with 6 bases remaining between them. The CDR3 is 11 residues long. Germline V CDR1 and CDR2: SQVTM, ANQGSEA. CDR3 nucleotides: TGCAGCGTTAGACTCAACACTGAAGCTTTCTTT. Its protein product is CSVRLNTEAFF. Full variable domain (outside the CDR3, taken from reference TRBV29-1 and TRBJ1-1): SAVISQKPSRDICQRGTSLTIQCQVDSQVTMMFWYRQQPGQSLTLIATANQGSEATYESGFVIDKFPISRPNLTFSTLTVSNMSPEDSSIYLCSVRLNTEAFFGQGTRLTVV.

The chain uses TRBV4-1 and TRBJ2-5; possibly TRBD1 for D (5 bases). The CDR3 spans 16 residues. With 2 bases removed from V and 2 bases from J, the gap between germline ends came to 15 bases. Germline lookup yields CDR1 MGHRA and CDR2 YSYEKL. The CDR3 coding sequence is TGCGCCAGCAGCCAACCGCAAGACCAGGGACAAGAGACCCAGTACTTC. Translated, it gives CASSQPQDQGQETQYF.

The rearrangement uses TRBV12-5 and TRBJ2-5; 8 bases align to TRBD2. The germline CDR1 and CDR2 sequences are LGHNT and FRNRAP. Losses at the gene ends were 2 bases for V and 2 bases for J; bases not matched to a gene: 1. This CDR3 comprises 14 residues. The CDR3 here is CASGLREGQETQYF. For the CDR3, the DNA is TGTGCTAGTGGTTTGCGGGAGGGACAAGAGACCCAGTACTTC.

This chain connects TRBV11-2 to TRBJ2-7; D may be TRBD1 (5 bases). V dropped 0 bases and J dropped 0 bases, with 12 bases sitting between them. The CDR3 covers 16 residues. Germline-derived CDR1 and CDR2 are SGHAT and FQNNGV. The CDR3 sequence is CASSLDWVTASYEQYV. CDR3 nucleotides: TGTGCCAGCAGCTTAGATTGGGTGACAGCCTCCTACGAGCAGTACGTC.

The chain carries TRBV19 and TRBJ2-1; 13 bases match TRBD2. The CDR3 is made up of 15 amino acids. The J segment lost 7 bases and the V segment lost 7 bases, leaving 7 bases of the junction unmatched. Germline loops: CDR1 LNHDA, CDR2 SQIVND (reference sequence). CDR3 in amino acids: CASTPTSGGLNEQFF. The CDR3 DNA is TGTGCCAGTACCCCGACTAGCGGGGGGTTAAATGAGCAGTTCTTC.

V and J are TRBV13 and TRBJ1-1; 12 bases map to TRBD1. CDR3 length equals 16 residues. V shed 1 base, J shed 5 bases, and the junction held 5 bases outside the gene matches. CDR1 and CDR2 (germline): PRHDT, FYEKMQ (reference sequence). Here the CDR3 DNA reads TGTGCCAGCAGCTTAGTGGGACAGGGGGCGATAACTGAAGCTTTCTTT. Its protein product is CASSLVGQGAITEAFF.

The chain joins TRBV7-2 to TRBJ2-7, with 10 bases aligning to TRBD2. J gave up 4 bases and V 1 base, and 1 base lay outside the gene matches. Germline loops: CDR1 SGHTA, CDR2 FQGNSA. The CDR3 contains 14 residues. The CDR3 DNA reads as TGTGCCAGCAGCTTAGTAGCGGGGGGTTACGAGCAGTACGTC. Amino acids: CASSLVAGGYEQYV.

This sequence joins TRBV30 and TRBJ1-2; TRBD1 matches 8 bases. This CDR3 has 14 residues. Germline CDR1 GTSNPN, CDR2 SVGIG (reference sequence). Trimming at V came to 3 bases and at J to 5 bases, leaving 8 bases not matched to a gene. In DNA, the CDR3 is TGTGCCTGGAGCCCCGGACAGGGAAGATATGGCTACACCTTC. Protein sequence: CAWSPGQGRYGYTF.

Note on this clone: Relative to the germline gene, one junction end is altered; a read error may explain this. The chain links TRBV5-1 to TRBJ2-7; TRBD1 matches at 9 bases. This CDR3 region has 18 residues. Germline lookup yields CDR1 SGHRS and CDR2 YFSETQ. In DNA, the CDR3 is TGCGCCCGCAGGTCGTCACCTATATCGGGACAGGGTACGTACGAGCAGTACTTC. Protein product: CARRSSPISGQGTYEQYF.

The rearrangement uses TRBV6-1 and TRBJ2-3; tentative D call: TRBD1 (6 bases). The CDR3 totals 14 residues. Germline values: CDR1 MNHNS, CDR2 SASEGT. V lost 6 bases and J lost 4, with 14 bases in between. CDR3 amino acids: CASSQTGSPDTQYF. CDR3 sequence (DNA): TGTGCCAGCAGCCAAACAGGGAGTCCAGATACGCAGTATTTT.

This chain joins TRBV19 and TRBJ2-2, with 9 bases that match TRBD1. The germline V gene has CDR1 LNHDA and CDR2 SQIVND (reference sequence). There are 18 residues in the CDR3. The V gene end was trimmed by 3 bases and the J gene end by 5 bases; junction bases not matched to a gene: 13. The CDR3 bases are TGTGCCAGTAGTATGCGTACAGGGGGCCTCAGGGGGACCGGGGAGCTGTTTTTT. The encoded protein is CASSMRTGGLRGTGELFF.

V gene TRBV7-9 combines with J gene TRBJ1-1; TRBD1 agrees at 7 bases. CDR1 is SEHNR, CDR2 FQNEAQ, per germline (reference sequence). CDR3 length equals 14 residues. V trimming: 5 bases; J trimming: 4 bases; junction bases outside the gene matches: 7. DNA of the CDR3: TGTGCCAGCAGCCCAGGACAGGCGGTCACTGAAGCTTTCTTT. Translation gives CASSPGQAVTEAFF.

The rearrangement links TRBV6-1 to TRBJ1-5, with 7 bases identical to TRBD1. V lost 3 bases to trimming and J lost 7 bases; unmatched junction nucleotides: 9. CDR1 and CDR2 from the germline V gene are MNHNS and SASEGT. This CDR3 contains 15 residues. The CDR3 protein is CASSETGQVRQPQHF. CDR3 nucleotide sequence: TGTGCCAGCAGTGAGACAGGGCAGGTACGACAGCCCCAGCATTTT.

The chain joins TRBV5-1 to TRBJ1-1; no clear D. The CDR3 loop spans 17 amino acids. Trimming took off 0 bases at V and 0 bases at J, with 15 bases between the two ends. Germline CDR1 SGHRS, CDR2 YFSETQ. The CDR3: CASSLAVLRSLNTEAFF. For the CDR3, the DNA is TGCGCCAGCAGCTTGGCTGTTCTTCGGAGTTTGAACACTGAAGCTTTCTTT.

V and J are TRBV5-6 and TRBJ1-1; 9 bases line up with TRBD1. J lost 11 bases, V lost 3 bases, and 8 bases had no gene match. The CDR3 contains 13 residues. CDR1 is SGHDT and CDR2 is YYEEEE in the germline V gene. The CDR3 region has the DNA TGTGCCAGCAGCTGGGCCGGGACAGGGTGGGCTTTCTTT. The encoded protein is CASSWAGTGWAFF.

This rearrangement joins TRBV7-9 to TRBJ2-7; D gene ambiguous. CDR1 and CDR2 (germline): SEHNR, FQNEAQ (reference sequence). The V end was cut by 8 bases, the J end by 3 bases, with 8 bases between. The CDR3 length is 11 residues. Written as DNA, the CDR3 is TGTGCCAGCTCTGAACTCTACGAGCAGTACTTC. Translation: CASSELYEQYF. The whole variable domain, remainder taken from reference TRBV7-9 and TRBJ2-7, is DTGVSQNPRHKITKRGQNVTFRCDPISEHNRLYWYRQTLGQGPEFLTYFQNEAQLEKSRLLSDRFSAERPKGSFSTLEIQRTEQGDSAMYLCASSELYEQYFGPGTRLTVT.

This chain joins TRBV10-3 and TRBJ1-1; 10 bases line up with TRBD1. The CDR3 extends over 15 amino acids. Per the germline V gene, CDR1 is ENHRY and CDR2 is SYGVKD. Trimming at V came to 0 bases and at J to 5 bases, leaving 3 bases not matched to a gene. The CDR3 here is CAISESGQGDTEAFF. In nucleotides, the CDR3 is TGTGCCATCAGTGAGTCTGGACAGGGGGATACTGAAGCTTTCTTT.

To note about this clone: A junction boundary mismatches the germline segment, possibly from a read error. The same CDR3 can be traced to other DNA sequences in this sample. This sequence joins TRBV2 and TRBJ1-3; D remains unclear. This CDR3 has 15 residues. Germline CDR1 reads SNHLY; CDR2 reads FYNNEI. CDR3 amino acids: CASSESGRSGNTIYF. CDR3 DNA: TGCGCCAGCAGTGAAAGTGGTCGGTCTGGAAACACCATATATTTT.

The CDR3 DNA is TGTGCCAGCAGCCAAGAGGGGGGGATGGGGTATGGAGCGACAGATACGCAGTATTTT. Its protein product is CASSQEGGMGYGATDTQYF. V and J are TRBV4-2 and TRBJ2-3, with 7 bases identical to TRBD2. V was pared by 0 bases and J by 3 bases, with 15 bases of the junction left unmatched. The CDR3 is made up of 19 amino acids. Germline V gene data show CDR1 as LGHNA and CDR2 as YNFKEQ.

The rearrangement links TRBV6-5 to TRBJ2-7; 7 bases map to TRBD1. CDR3 length equals 14 residues. With 6 bases clipped from V and 4 bases from J, the junction kept 9 bases outside the gene matches. Germline V gene sequence: CDR1 MNHEY, CDR2 SVGAGI. DNA of the CDR3: TGTGCCAGCAGCCCTTTTTCCAGGGGGTACGAGCAGTACTTC. It codes for CASSPFSRGYEQYF.

This rearrangement joins TRBV2 to TRBJ1-2; 9 nucleotides agree with TRBD1. This CDR3 is built from 15 residues. The V and J ends lost 0 bases and 2 bases, in that order; junction bases with no gene match: 1. The V gene's germline CDR1 is SNHLY and CDR2 FYNNEI. CDR3 sequence reads: CASSEAGTGNYGYTF. CDR3 DNA: TGTGCCAGCAGTGAAGCCGGGACAGGGAACTATGGCTACACCTTC.

The gene calls are TRBV4-2 and TRBJ1-5; 7 bases match TRBD1. Germline loops: CDR1 LGHNA, CDR2 YNFKEQ. Unmatched junction bases numbered 8, after V lost 3 bases and J lost 0 bases. The CDR3 sequence is 17 residues long. CDR3 loop: CASSHFGQAISNQPQHF. The DNA for the CDR3 is TGTGCCAGCAGCCATTTCGGACAGGCGATTAGCAATCAGCCCCAGCATTTT.

The rearrangement joins TRBV4-1 to TRBJ1-1, with D uncertain. Germline CDR1 reads MGHRA; CDR2 reads YSYEKL. Trimming removed 0 bases from V and 7 bases from J, with 15 bases in between. The CDR3 is made up of 15 amino acids. The CDR3 nucleotides are TGCGCCAGCAGCCAAGAGTCGGAGGGTTGGGGTGAAGCTTTCTTT. Protein product: CASSQESEGWGEAFF.

V gene TRBV11-2 combines with J gene TRBJ2-2; D is possibly TRBD1 (6 bases). The CDR3 totals 15 residues. Looked up from germline, CDR1 is SGHAT and CDR2 is FQNNGV. V was clipped by 2 bases and J by 2 bases, with 9 bases between them. The CDR3: CASSLWGQNTGELFF. The CDR3 nucleotides are TGTGCCAGCAGCTTATGGGGACAAAACACCGGGGAGCTGTTTTTT.

The rearrangement links TRBV30 to TRBJ2-5; TRBD1 is a possible D gene (5 bases). CDR3 length equals 14 residues. V was pared by 0 bases and J by 3 bases, with 11 bases between. From germline, CDR1 is GTSNPN and CDR2 SVGIG (reference sequence). The CDR3 protein is CAWSVSGQEETQYF. CDR3 nucleotides: TGTGCCTGGAGTGTATCAGGGCAAGAAGAGACCCAGTACTTC.